Each of the 5 T cell receptor beta chains below was sequenced from the same sample in a study of radiotherapy plus CTLA-4 blockade in lung cancer. Produced via immunoSEQ multiplex PCR; TCRdb's table is partial and in-frame only. The table shows 70,000 to 100,000 clones, with approximately 83% occurring only once. The sequenced sample was peripheral blood, obtained from a patient treated with radiotherapy plus ipilimumab. The receptors derive from a human donor with non-small cell lung cancer who had a partial response to radiotherapy plus ipilimumab.

This chain links TRBV27 with TRBJ2-1; 9 bases are shared with TRBD2. V was clipped by 0 bases and J by 6 bases; unmatched bases: 6. The CDR3 sequence is 16 residues long. Germline-derived CDR1 and CDR2 are MNHEY and SMNVEV (reference sequence). CDR3 protein: CASSLSASGTRNEQFF. As DNA, the CDR3 is TGTGCCAGCAGTTTATCGGCTAGCGGGACCCGCAATGAGCAGTTCTTC.

The rearrangement joins TRBV29-1 to TRBJ1-3; D unclear. Germline CDR1 and CDR2: SQVTM and ANQGSEA. The V end lost 0 bases, the J end lost 10 bases, and 7 bases lay between the germline ends. The CDR3 extends over 11 amino acids. The CDR3 sequence: CSVEDSSTIYF. CDR3 coding DNA: TGCAGCGTTGAAGATTCCAGTACCATATATTTT.

This chain links TRBV4-1 with TRBJ1-5; 9 bases are shared with TRBD1. The ends lost 4 bases at V and 4 bases at J; junction bases unmatched: 2. The germline V gene encodes CDR1 MGHRA and CDR2 YSYEKL. This CDR3 comprises 14 residues. The CDR3 spells CASSRGTGNQPQHF. The CDR3 DNA follows: TGCGCCAGCAGCCGAGGGACAGGGAATCAGCCCCAGCATTTT.

This clone was detected once. The V gene is TRBV18, the J gene TRBJ1-1; D unresolved. CDR1 and CDR2 from the germline V gene are KGHSH and LQKENI. This CDR3 contains 16 residues. The ends were cut back, 2 bases at V and 6 bases at J, with 19 bases in the middle. The chain's CDR3 is CASSPDFSRSNPEAFF. CDR3 DNA sequence: TGTGCCAGCTCACCAGATTTTTCGAGATCCAACCCTGAAGCTTTCTTT.

The chain links TRBV6-1 to TRBJ1-3; D gene ambiguous. Trimming shortened V by 5 bases and J by 2 bases, and 13 bases separated the two germline ends. The CDR3 is made up of 15 amino acids. Germline assignment: CDR1 MNHNS and CDR2 SASEGT. The CDR3 is CASSFPGAAGNTIYF. In nucleotides, the CDR3 is TGTGCCAGCAGTTTTCCGGGTGCAGCTGGAAACACCATATATTTT.